The 24 T cell receptor beta chains below all came from one sample that was sequenced in a study of control samples from healthy donors and cancer patients. TCRdb's copy holds only in-frame clones and misses some; the assay was immunoSEQ multiplex PCR. The data hold about 100,000 clones, with roughly 92% observed a single time. Sequenced material: blood. The receptors derive from a human donor in good health. The donor label of this sample is uncertain.

CDR3: CASSQPRGAGSSYNEQFF. DNA of the CDR3: TGTGCCAGCAGTCAGCCCCGAGGAGCGGGGAGCTCCTACAATGAGCAGTTCTTC. The chain links TRBV28 to TRBJ2-1; 7 positions agree with TRBD2. Germline V CDR1 and CDR2: MDHEN, SYDVKM. The V gene end was trimmed by 5 bases and the J gene end by 0 bases; junction bases not matched to a gene: 13. The CDR3 contains 18 residues.

The chain combines TRBV6-2 or TRBV6-3 with TRBJ1-5, with 7 positions matching TRBD1. The CDR3 covers 15 residues. Germline V gene lookup returns CDR1 MNHEY and CDR2 SVGEGT. Unmatched junction bases numbered 6, after V lost 2 bases and J lost 5 bases. In nucleotides, the CDR3 is TGTGCCAGCAGTTACGGTGACAGGGAGGATCAGCCCCAGCATTTT. Translating it yields CASSYGDREDQPQHF.

The chain couples TRBV6-5 to TRBJ1-1; D call uncertain. CDR1 is MNHEY, CDR2 SVGAGI, per germline. The length of the CDR3 is 13 residues. Trimming shortened V by 6 bases and J by 8 bases, and 16 bases separated the two germline ends. The CDR3 sequence: CASSSSYPEEAFF. The CDR3 DNA is TGTGCCAGCAGCTCTTCTTATCCGGAGGAAGCTTTCTTT.

CDR3 protein: CAWTGMTGELFF. For the CDR3, the DNA is TGTGCCTGGACAGGGATGACCGGGGAGCTGTTTTTT. The rearrangement links TRBV30 to TRBJ2-2; possible D gene TRBD1, 5 bases. Germline CDR1 and CDR2: GTSNPN and SVGIG (reference sequence). The CDR3 runs to 12 residues. V shed 4 bases and J shed 5 bases, with 8 bases lying between them.

The chain employs TRBV2 and TRBJ1-4; possibly TRBD1 for D (5 bases). The V end was cut by 7 bases, the J end by 4 bases, with 16 bases between. Germline loops: CDR1 SNHLY, CDR2 FYNNEI. The CDR3 extends over 15 amino acids. CDR3 sequence reads: CASKQGGFDNEKLFF. The CDR3 bases are TGTGCCAGCAAGCAGGGTGGGTTCGATAATGAAAAACTGTTTTTT.

The V call is TRBV12-3 or TRBV12-4, the J call TRBJ1-2; a weak D match, TRBD1 (6 bases). The CDR3 extends over 13 amino acids. V lost 2 bases to trimming and J lost 2 bases, with 6 bases between them. As DNA, the CDR3 is TGTGCCAGCAGTTTAACAGGGAACTATGGCTACACCTTC. Its translation is CASSLTGNYGYTF.

The gene calls are TRBV30 and TRBJ1-2; D perhaps matches TRBD1 (5 bases). Germline CDR1 reads GTSNPN; CDR2 reads SVGIG (reference sequence). This CDR3 spans 13 amino acids. The V end lost 0 bases, the J end lost 8 bases, and 13 bases lay between the germline ends. CDR3 sequence (DNA): TGTGCCTGGAGTGTGGGCAGGGCGGTAGGCTACACCTTC. Protein product: CAWSVGRAVGYTF.

The table lists this clone with a count of one. This chain links TRBV24-1 with TRBJ1-2; D gene ambiguous. The CDR3 is 13 amino acids. Looked up from germline, CDR1 is KGHDR and CDR2 is SFDVKD. The V gene lost 5 bases and the J gene lost 5 bases, with 11 bases spanning the gap. The CDR3 region is CATSASTGYGYTF. For the CDR3, the DNA is TGTGCCACCAGTGCCTCGACCGGGTATGGCTACACCTTC.

J is TRBJ2-5 and V is TRBV2, with D tentatively TRBD2 (7 bases). Germline CDR1 SNHLY, CDR2 FYNNEI. Trimming removed 7 bases from V and 0 bases from J, with 21 bases in between. The CDR3 covers 17 residues. The CDR3 spells CASKDSRGPLYQETQYF. CDR3 DNA: TGTGCCAGCAAGGACTCGCGGGGGCCACTGTACCAAGAGACCCAGTACTTC.

The J gene is TRBJ1-1, the V gene TRBV10-2, with D uncertain. Trimming removed 1 base at V and 1 base at J, with 7 bases between. CDR3 length: 14 amino acids. Per the germline V gene, CDR1 is WSHSY and CDR2 is SAAADI. The CDR3 region has the DNA TGCGCCAGCAGTGAGTGGGCGAAGAACACTGAAGCTTTCTTT. Translation gives CASSEWAKNTEAFF.

V and J are TRBV27 and TRBJ2-6; no definite D call. Germline-derived CDR1 and CDR2 are MNHEY and SMNVEV (reference sequence). V was clipped by 5 bases and J by 3 bases, with 8 bases between them. This CDR3 spans 14 amino acids. CDR3 bases: TGTGCCAGCAGTGGAACCGTTGGGGCCAACGTCCTGACTTTC. Translated: CASSGTVGANVLTF.

The chain employs TRBV7-5 and TRBJ2-5; the table's D call of TRBD1 was not tested on the DNA. TRBV7-5 is given as a pseudogene. The CDR3 has 13 amino acids. The CDR3 nucleotides read TGTGTCAGAAGCCGGACAGACCAAGAGACCCAGTACTTC. Protein sequence: CVRSRTDQETQYF.

The J gene is TRBJ1-1, the V gene TRBV10-1; 8 nucleotides line up with TRBD1. The CDR3 loop spans 14 amino acids. V lost 0 bases and J lost 5; bases outside the gene matches: 2. Germline CDR1 and CDR2: WNHNN and SYGVQD (reference sequence). CDR3 DNA sequence: TGCGCCAGCAGTGAGTCGGGACAGGTGACTGAAGCTTTCTTT. It yields the protein CASSESGQVTEAFF.

The rearrangement links TRBV4-2 to TRBJ1-6; D gene uncertain. The V gene lost 1 base and the J gene lost 7 bases, with 20 bases spanning the gap. CDR3 size: 18 residues. Germline CDR1 LGHNA, CDR2 YNFKEQ. Here the CDR3 DNA reads TGTGCCAGCAGCCAAGTTTGGGGTCTTGGGCAGCAGAATTCACCCCTCCACTTT. This sequence encodes CASSQVWGLGQQNSPLHF.

V and J are TRBV12-5 and TRBJ2-3; D not certain. This CDR3 has 13 amino acids. Germline V gene sequence: CDR1 LGHNT, CDR2 FRNRAP. Deletions cut 1 base from V and 7 bases from J, with 9 bases between. CDR3 in DNA: TGTGCTAGTGGTTTGGCCCAAGGTTATACGCAGTATTTT. It yields the protein CASGLAQGYTQYF.

The chain uses TRBV19 and TRBJ2-2, with 10 bases lining up with TRBD2. Trimming took 7 bases from V and 6 from J; bases not matched to a gene: 14. Germline CDR1 and CDR2: LNHDA and SQIVND (reference sequence). This CDR3 is 17 amino acids long. The CDR3 DNA reads as TGTGCCAGTACTCCCGGTAGAGCGGGGGGGCCGTCCGGGGAGCTGTTTTTT. It is translated as CASTPGRAGGPSGELFF.

This clone was seen just once. V is TRBV19 and J is TRBJ2-3; 10 bases align to TRBD2. The germline V gene encodes CDR1 LNHDA and CDR2 SQIVND (reference sequence). The CDR3 is 15 amino acids. V lost 5 bases to trimming and J lost 3 bases; unmatched junction nucleotides: 5. This chain's CDR3 is CASSRTSGVTDTQYF. DNA of the CDR3: TGTGCCAGTAGTCGAACTAGCGGGGTTACAGATACGCAGTATTTT.

V and J are TRBV18 and TRBJ1-2; weak D call: TRBD1 (5 bases). CDR1 and CDR2 (germline): KGHSH, LQKENI. The length of the CDR3 is 15 residues. V lost 6 bases and J lost 8, with 22 bases in between. CDR3 sequence reads: CASSLSGQASGGYTF. CDR3 DNA: TGTGCCAGCTCGTTGAGCGGACAAGCGTCGGGAGGCTACACCTTC.

The chain has TRBV2 and TRBJ2-3; D might be TRBD1 (6 bases). Germline V gene lookup returns CDR1 SNHLY and CDR2 FYNNEI. The CDR3 runs to 16 residues. V shed 2 bases and J shed 0 bases, with 12 bases lying between them. The DNA of the CDR3 is TGTGCCAGCAGTGAAAGGTGGGGGCCGAGCACAGATACGCAGTATTTT. This encodes CASSERWGPSTDTQYF.

The V gene is TRBV7-2, the J gene TRBJ2-5; D remains unclear. Germline V gives CDR1 SGHTA, CDR2 FQGNSA. The V gene lost 7 bases and the J gene lost 5 bases, with 17 bases spanning the gap. The CDR3 spans 14 residues. CDR3 in DNA: TGTGCCAGCAAAGCATCTGTAACCAGGGAGACCCAGTACTTC. This encodes CASKASVTRETQYF. Supplemented by reference TRBV7-2 and TRBJ2-5, the full variable domain reads GAGVSQSPSNKVTEKGKDVELRCDPISGHTALYWYRQSLGQGLEFLIYFQGNSAPDKSGLPSDRFSAERTGGSVSTLTIQRTQQEDSAVYLCASKASVTRETQYFGPGTRLLVL.

The J gene is TRBJ1-1, the V gene TRBV3-1 (or the pseudogene TRBV3-2); D ambiguous. The V gene lost 2 bases and the J gene lost 1 base, with 8 bases spanning the gap. Germline CDR1 LGHDT, CDR2 YNNKEL (reference sequence). The CDR3 totals 14 residues. The CDR3 nucleotides read TGTGCCAGCAGCCAAAGAGGATCGAACACTGAAGCTTTCTTT. Translating it yields CASSQRGSNTEAFF.

V is TRBV6-4 and J is TRBJ1-1; D is perhaps TRBD1 (5 bases). The CDR3 covers 16 residues. CDR1 and CDR2 (germline): MRHNA, SNTAGT. Trimming removed 3 bases from V and 3 bases from J, with 17 bases in between. The CDR3 bases are TGTGCCAGCAGTGAGGGCAGGGAATGGGAGGACACTGAAGCTTTCTTT. Translated: CASSEGREWEDTEAFF.

The rearrangement joins TRBV23-1 to TRBJ2-3, with a possible D match to TRBD1 (6 bases). TRBV23-1 is an ORF, and what it does is uncertain. The CDR3 contains 14 residues. V was shortened by 3 bases and J by 4 bases, with 11 bases between the two germline ends. The CDR3 coding sequence is TGCGCCAGCAGTCAGAGCTACAGGGCAGATACGCAGTATTTT. Translating it yields CASSQSYRADTQYF.

The J gene is TRBJ1-6, the V gene TRBV5-6, with 8 bases matching TRBD1. CDR3 length: 16 amino acids. Germline V gene lookup returns CDR1 SGHDT and CDR2 YYEEEE. The V gene end was trimmed by 0 bases and the J gene end by 6 bases; junction bases not matched to a gene: 5. CDR3 in DNA: TGTGCCAGCAGCTTGGCCACCGGGACAGGTAATTCACCCCTCCACTTT. Its translation: CASSLATGTGNSPLHF.